The 17 T cell receptor beta chains presented below share a single source sample, sequenced in a study of response to subunit inactivated influenza vaccine listed by TCRdb under 2018. To prepare the library, RT-PCR was applied. Reads for this sample came from an Illumina HiSeq 2500. TCRdb redid the processing of the public reads, applying fastp at Q25 and MiXCR, and retained in-frame beta chains. Rows with a matching CDR3 protein are joined into one entry that keeps the most common DNA and genes. Within this sample are about 520,000 distinct CDR3 sequences, with approximately 11% of them counted one time only. Jointly, the top ten make up approximately 12% of the sample. Interpreted using the paper, the time point label stands for: 45 days after influenza vaccine administration. This specimen consisted of PBMCs from blood, obtained about 40 days after vaccination. Receptors were obtained from a middle-aged man who received an inactivated influenza vaccine. Donor details come from another sample of the same person, matched by shared clones.

The chain recombines TRBV27 with TRBJ1-5; TRBD1 agrees at 8 bases. The CDR3 consists of 14 residues. The V gene's germline CDR1 is MNHEY and CDR2 SMNVEV (reference sequence). The junction had 7 bases not matched to a gene; V was cut back by 6 bases and J by 6 bases. The CDR3 here is CASRLTGGSQPQHF. The CDR3 nucleotides are TGTGCCAGCAGACTAACAGGGGGATCTCAGCCCCAGCATTTT.

This clonotype was counted only a few times. This chain links TRBV28 with TRBJ2-4; the D is unclear. This CDR3 has 12 residues. Per germline, CDR1 MDHEN and CDR2 SYDVKM. Trimming took 9 bases from V and 0 from J, leaving 6 bases between them. CDR3 sequence (DNA): TGTGCCAGTGGATTAGCCAAAAACATTCAGTACTTC. Its protein is CASGLAKNIQYF.

Only a few counts were recorded for this clonotype. The chain carries TRBV20-1 and TRBJ2-3; D unclear. Trimming took off 3 bases at V and 9 bases at J, with 19 bases between the two ends. The CDR3 runs 14 residues. Per germline, CDR1 DFQATT and CDR2 SNEGSKA (reference sequence). CDR3 DNA sequence: TGCAGTGCTAGTTTTGGAGAAATAGTGAAAACGCAGTATTTT. Residues: CSASFGEIVKTQYF.

V is TRBV4-1 and J is TRBJ2-7, with D possibly matching TRBD1 (7 bases). Trimming removed 4 bases from V and 9 bases from J, with 16 bases in between. From germline, CDR1 is MGHRA and CDR2 YSYEKL. The CDR3 totals 13 residues. DNA of the CDR3: TGCGCCAGCAGCCCTAACCGACAGGGAGGGCAGTACTTC. This translates into CASSPNRQGGQYF.

The chain is built from TRBV5-1 and TRBJ1-6; 11 bases agree with TRBD1. Germline trimming cut 2 bases from V and 0 bases from J; bases unmatched to any gene: 4. Per the germline V gene, CDR1 is SGHRS and CDR2 is YFSETQ. This CDR3 comprises 18 residues. The CDR3 region has the DNA TGCGCCAGCAGCTTCCGGGACAGGGGGAGCTCCTATAATTCACCCCTCCACTTT. This encodes CASSFRDRGSSYNSPLHF.

This clonotype was detected ten times or more. V is TRBV5-6 and J is TRBJ1-5; D remains ambiguous. This CDR3 region has 13 residues. Trimming left V 0 bases short and J 6 bases short, with 7 bases between. CDR1 SGHDT and CDR2 YYEEEE come from the germline V gene. CDR3 amino acids: CASSLGTGQPQHF. The CDR3 coding sequence is TGTGCCAGCAGCTTGGGTACGGGTCAGCCCCAGCATTTT.

V usage is TRBV5-5 and J usage is TRBJ2-7; possibly TRBD1 for D (6 bases). V was shortened by 3 bases and J by 0 bases, with 13 bases between the two germline ends. This CDR3 region has 15 residues. Germline CDR1 SGHKS, CDR2 YYEKEE (reference sequence). CDR3 protein: CASSSQGSSSYEQYF. For the CDR3, the DNA is TGTGCCAGCAGCTCACAGGGATCGAGCTCCTACGAGCAGTACTTC.

This clonotype was found a few times. This rearrangement joins TRBV18 to TRBJ2-7; D is undetermined. The ends were cut back, 3 bases at V and 0 bases at J, with 9 bases in the middle. CDR1 and CDR2 (germline): KGHSH, LQKENI. CDR3 size: 14 residues. CDR3 sequence reads: CASSPEQVSYEQYF. The CDR3 DNA reads TGTGCCAGCTCACCCGAGCAAGTCTCCTACGAGCAGTACTTC.

This rearrangement joins TRBV20-1 to TRBJ2-1; TRBD2 might be the D (6 bases). Germline CDR1 reads DFQATT; CDR2 reads SNEGSKA (reference sequence). The CDR3 has 15 amino acids. Trimming pared 0 bases from V and 2 bases from J, leaving 11 bases between. CDR3 in amino acids: CSARERLGPYNEQFF. In nucleotides, the CDR3 is TGCAGTGCTAGAGAGAGACTAGGGCCCTACAATGAGCAGTTCTTC.

The rearrangement links TRBV20-1 to TRBJ2-7; D is perhaps TRBD1 (5 bases). Looked up from germline, CDR1 is DFQATT and CDR2 is SNEGSKA (reference sequence). V dropped 0 bases and J dropped 4 bases, with 19 bases sitting between them. The CDR3 length is 16 residues. CDR3 amino acids: CSAREPHRGAIYEQYF. The CDR3 DNA is TGCAGTGCTAGAGAACCCCATAGGGGTGCGATTTACGAGCAGTACTTC.

V gene TRBV6-2 or TRBV6-3 combines with J gene TRBJ2-2, with 8 positions matching TRBD2. The J segment lost 3 bases and the V segment lost 10 bases, leaving 4 bases of the junction unmatched. The CDR3 spans 13 residues. CDR1 is MNHEY, CDR2 SVGEGT, per germline. CDR3 protein: CAIREGYTGELFF. In nucleotides, the CDR3 is TGTGCCATCCGGGAGGGCTACACCGGGGAGCTGTTTTTT.

The rearrangement uses TRBV12-3 or TRBV12-4 and TRBJ2-3; tentative D call: TRBD2 (7 bases). The CDR3 sequence is 15 residues long. V lost 5 bases and J lost 2, with 14 bases in between. CDR3 nucleotides: TGTGCCAGCAGTCCAGACGGGGGGCCCACAGATACGCAGTATTTT. Translating it yields CASSPDGGPTDTQYF.

This clonotype was recorded many times. The chain combines TRBV5-1 with TRBJ2-7; D not certain. V gave up 1 base and J gave up 3 bases, with 8 bases separating them. The germline V gene encodes CDR1 SGHRS and CDR2 YFSETQ. The CDR3 is 13 residues long. Here the CDR3 DNA reads TGCGCCAGCAGCTTGTCGGCAGACTACGAGCAGTACTTC. Its protein is CASSLSADYEQYF.

This clonotype showed up just a few times. V and J are TRBV11-2 and TRBJ1-1; the D is unclear. Looked up from germline, CDR1 is SGHAT and CDR2 is FQNNGV. This CDR3 spans 13 amino acids. V dropped 6 bases and J dropped 2 bases, with 10 bases sitting between them. The CDR3, as DNA: TGTGCCAGCAGGACTCCCACCAACACTGAAGCTTTCTTT. This encodes CASRTPTNTEAFF.

V gene TRBV7-9 combines with J gene TRBJ2-7, with TRBD2 as a possible D gene (5 bases). The V end was cut by 3 bases, the J end by 3 bases, with 12 bases between. From germline, CDR1 is SEHNR and CDR2 FQNEAQ (reference sequence). The CDR3 runs 14 residues. CDR3 sequence: CASSFSEEGYEQYF. As DNA, the CDR3 is TGTGCCAGCAGCTTTTCCGAAGAGGGCTACGAGCAGTACTTC.

This clonotype was found a few times. The chain uses TRBV20-1 and TRBJ2-1, with a weak D call TRBD2 (5 bases). With 3 bases removed from V and 4 bases from J, the gap between germline ends came to 13 bases. Per germline, CDR1 DFQATT and CDR2 SNEGSKA (reference sequence). The length of the CDR3 is 14 residues. The CDR3 coding sequence is TGCAGTGCTAGGGCCGGGAAGGGTTACAATGAGCAGTTCTTC. Translating gives CSARAGKGYNEQFF.

This clonotype was seen repeatedly, ten times or more. The gene calls are TRBV10-3 and TRBJ2-7; TRBD2 matches at 10 bases. Looked up from germline, CDR1 is ENHRY and CDR2 is SYGVKD. This CDR3 comprises 19 residues. The junction had 13 bases not matched to a gene; V was cut back by 2 bases and J by 0 bases. CDR3 DNA sequence: TGTGCCATCAGTGAGATCCCCCTAGCGGGGGCGATGAACTCCTACGAGCAGTACTTC. This sequence encodes CAISEIPLAGAMNSYEQYF.